Only one count was recorded for the clone carrying this T cell receptor (beta chain). The CDR3 is made up of 16 amino acids. Germline-derived CDR1 and CDR2 are SGHRS and YFSETQ. With 2 bases clipped from V and 0 bases from J, the junction kept 6 bases outside the gene matches. Profiling relied on immunoSEQ multiplex PCR, and the TCRdb table lists in-frame clones only, not all of them. The table lists roughly 150,000 clones, 70% to 90% of them singletons, with around 2.7% in the top ten. This entry belongs to a study of cytotoxic CD8 clonotypes in ibrutinib-treated CLL. V and J are TRBV5-1 and TRBJ2-7; 9 bases match TRBD2. This TCR derives from a human donor with chronic lymphocytic leukemia. The sequenced sample was PBMCs, obtained at disease progression, from a patient treated with ibrutinib. The CDR3 nucleotides read TGCGCCAGCAGCTTACTTAGCGGGGGAAGCTCCTACGAGCAGTACTTC. Translation: CASSLLSGGSSYEQYF.